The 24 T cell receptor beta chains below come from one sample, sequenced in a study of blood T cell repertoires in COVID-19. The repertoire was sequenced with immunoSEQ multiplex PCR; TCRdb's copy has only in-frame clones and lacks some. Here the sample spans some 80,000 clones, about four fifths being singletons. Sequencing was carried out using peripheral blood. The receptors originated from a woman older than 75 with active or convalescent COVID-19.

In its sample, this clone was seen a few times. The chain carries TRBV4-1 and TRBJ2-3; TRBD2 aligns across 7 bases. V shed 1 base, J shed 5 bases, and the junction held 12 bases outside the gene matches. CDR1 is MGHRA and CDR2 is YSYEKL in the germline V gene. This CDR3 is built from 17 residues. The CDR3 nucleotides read TGCGCCAGCAGCCAAGGCAACGGGAGGATTAGTCGAGATACGCAGTATTTT. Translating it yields CASSQGNGRISRDTQYF.

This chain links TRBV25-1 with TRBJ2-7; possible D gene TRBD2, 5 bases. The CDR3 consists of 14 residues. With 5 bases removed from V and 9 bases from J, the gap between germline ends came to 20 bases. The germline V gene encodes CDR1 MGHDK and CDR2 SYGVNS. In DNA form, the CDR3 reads TGTGCCAGCAGTATTAGCGAGAGAACCACGGCGCAGTACTTC. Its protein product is CASSISERTTAQYF.

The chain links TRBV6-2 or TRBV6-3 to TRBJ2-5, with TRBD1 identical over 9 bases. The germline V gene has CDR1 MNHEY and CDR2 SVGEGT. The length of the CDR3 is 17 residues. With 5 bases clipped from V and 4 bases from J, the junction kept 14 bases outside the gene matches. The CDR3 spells CASSTPGQGRVGETQYF. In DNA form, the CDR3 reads TGTGCCAGCAGTACCCCGGGACAGGGACGGGTAGGAGAGACCCAGTACTTC.

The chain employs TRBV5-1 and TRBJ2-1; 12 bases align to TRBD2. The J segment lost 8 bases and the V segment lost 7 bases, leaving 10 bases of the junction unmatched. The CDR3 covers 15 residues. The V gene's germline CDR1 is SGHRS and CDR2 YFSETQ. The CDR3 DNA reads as TGCGCCAGCGACTCACTAGCGGGAGGTCGGCATGAGCAGTTCTTC. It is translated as CASDSLAGGRHEQFF.

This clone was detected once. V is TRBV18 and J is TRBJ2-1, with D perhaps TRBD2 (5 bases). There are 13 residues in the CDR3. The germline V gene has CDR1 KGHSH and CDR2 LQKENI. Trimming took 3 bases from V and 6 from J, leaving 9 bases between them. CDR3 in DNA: TGTGCCAGCTCACCGAGAGGGCTCAATGAGCAGTTCTTC. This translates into CASSPRGLNEQFF. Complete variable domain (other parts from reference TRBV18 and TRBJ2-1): NAGVMQNPRHLVRRRGQEARLRCSPMKGHSHVYWYRQLPEEGLKFMVYLQKENIIDESGMPKERFSAEFPKEGPSILRIQQVVRGDSAAYFCASSPRGLNEQFFGPGTRLTVL.

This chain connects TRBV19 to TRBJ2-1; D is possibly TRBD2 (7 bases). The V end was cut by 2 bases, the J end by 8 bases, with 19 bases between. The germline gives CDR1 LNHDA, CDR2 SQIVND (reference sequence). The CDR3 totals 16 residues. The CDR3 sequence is CASSIRAGAGGYEQFF. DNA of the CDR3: TGTGCCAGTAGTATACGGGCGGGGGCCGGAGGGTATGAGCAGTTCTTC.

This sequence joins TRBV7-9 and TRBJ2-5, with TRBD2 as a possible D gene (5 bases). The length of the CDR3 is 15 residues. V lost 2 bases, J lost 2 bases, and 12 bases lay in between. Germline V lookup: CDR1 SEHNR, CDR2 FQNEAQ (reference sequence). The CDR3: CASSLRLAAQETQYF. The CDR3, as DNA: TGTGCCAGCAGCTTACGGCTAGCTGCTCAAGAGACCCAGTACTTC. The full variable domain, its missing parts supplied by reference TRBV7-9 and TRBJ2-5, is DTGVSQNPRHKITKRGQNVTFRCDPISEHNRLYWYRQTLGQGPEFLTYFQNEAQLEKSRLLSDRFSAERPKGSFSTLEIQRTEQGDSAMYLCASSLRLAAQETQYFGPGTRLLVL.

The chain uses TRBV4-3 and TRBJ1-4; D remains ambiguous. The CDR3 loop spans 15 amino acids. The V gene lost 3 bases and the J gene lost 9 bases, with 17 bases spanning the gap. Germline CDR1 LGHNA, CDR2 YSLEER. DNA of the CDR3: TGCGCCAGCAGCCAGATGCTAGAAGGCCAGAAAAAACTGTTTTTT. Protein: CASSQMLEGQKKLFF.

The CDR3 DNA reads as TGTGCCATCAGTGAGTCGGGCGGAGGCAAAAACATTCAGTACTTC. Its translation: CAISESGGGKNIQYF. The chain couples TRBV10-3 to TRBJ2-4; D is perhaps TRBD2 (5 bases). The CDR3 runs to 15 residues. Trimming took off 0 bases at V and 3 bases at J, with 9 bases between the two ends. Germline loops: CDR1 ENHRY, CDR2 SYGVKD.

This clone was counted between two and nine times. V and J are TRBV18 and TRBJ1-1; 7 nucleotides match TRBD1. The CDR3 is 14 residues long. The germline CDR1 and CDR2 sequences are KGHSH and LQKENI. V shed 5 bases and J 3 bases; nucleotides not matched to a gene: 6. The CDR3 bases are TGTGCCAGCTCAACGACAGGGATTGACACTGAAGCTTTCTTT. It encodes CASSTTGIDTEAFF.

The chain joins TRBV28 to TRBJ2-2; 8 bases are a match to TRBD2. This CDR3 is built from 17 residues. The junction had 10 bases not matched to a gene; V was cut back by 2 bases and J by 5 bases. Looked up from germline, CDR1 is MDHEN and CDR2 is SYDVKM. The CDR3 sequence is CASSLGASGPPTGELFF. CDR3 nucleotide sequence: TGTGCCAGCAGTTTAGGGGCTAGCGGGCCACCAACCGGGGAGCTGTTTTTT.

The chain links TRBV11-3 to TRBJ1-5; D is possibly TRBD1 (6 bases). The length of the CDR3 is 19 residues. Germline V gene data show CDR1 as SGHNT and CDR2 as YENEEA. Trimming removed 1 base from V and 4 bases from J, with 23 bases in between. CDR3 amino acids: CASSLVGGIYSKRNQPQHF. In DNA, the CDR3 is TGTGCCAGCAGCTTAGTAGGGGGAATTTATTCTAAGCGGAATCAGCCCCAGCATTTT. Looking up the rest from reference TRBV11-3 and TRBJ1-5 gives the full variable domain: EAGVVQSPRYKIIEKKQPVAFWCNPISGHNTLYWYLQNLGQGPELLIRYENEEAVDDSQLPKDRFSAERLKGVDSTLKIQPAELGDSAVYLCASSLVGGIYSKRNQPQHFGDGTRLSIL.

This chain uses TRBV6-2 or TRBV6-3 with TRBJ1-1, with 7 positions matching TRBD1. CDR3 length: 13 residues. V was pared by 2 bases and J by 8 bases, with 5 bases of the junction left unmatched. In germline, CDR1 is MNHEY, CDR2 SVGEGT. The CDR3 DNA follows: TGTGCCAGCAGTTACAATAACAGGGGCGAAGCTTTCTTT. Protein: CASSYNNRGEAFF.

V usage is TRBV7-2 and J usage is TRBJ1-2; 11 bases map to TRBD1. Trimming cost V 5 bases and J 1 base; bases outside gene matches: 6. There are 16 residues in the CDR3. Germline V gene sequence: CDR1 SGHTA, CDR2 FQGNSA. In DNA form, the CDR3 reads TGTGCCAGCAGCCCAGGACAGGGGGCCAGTAACTATGGCTACACCTTC. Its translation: CASSPGQGASNYGYTF.

The CDR3 reads CASSFEAGLAENEQFF. The CDR3 DNA is TGTGCCAGCAGCTTCGAGGCGGGACTAGCGGAAAATGAGCAGTTCTTC. J is TRBJ2-1 and V is TRBV7-3; 11 bases are a match to TRBD2. Germline assignment: CDR1 SGHTA and CDR2 FQGTGA. The CDR3 spans 16 residues. Trimming removed 3 bases from V and 7 bases from J; junction bases left unmatched: 8.

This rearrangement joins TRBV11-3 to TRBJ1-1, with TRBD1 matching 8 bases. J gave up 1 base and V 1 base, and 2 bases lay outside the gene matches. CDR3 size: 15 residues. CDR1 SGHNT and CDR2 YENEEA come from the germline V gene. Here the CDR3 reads CASSLGGTGNTEAFF. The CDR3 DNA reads TGTGCCAGCAGCTTAGGTGGGACAGGGAACACTGAAGCTTTCTTT.

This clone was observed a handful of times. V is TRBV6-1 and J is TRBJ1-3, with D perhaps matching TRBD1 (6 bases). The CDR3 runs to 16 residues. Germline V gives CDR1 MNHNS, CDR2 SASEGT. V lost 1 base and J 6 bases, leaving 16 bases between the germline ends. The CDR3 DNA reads TGTGCCAGCAGTGAAGTTACTTACAGGGTACTAAACACCATATATTTT. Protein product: CASSEVTYRVLNTIYF.

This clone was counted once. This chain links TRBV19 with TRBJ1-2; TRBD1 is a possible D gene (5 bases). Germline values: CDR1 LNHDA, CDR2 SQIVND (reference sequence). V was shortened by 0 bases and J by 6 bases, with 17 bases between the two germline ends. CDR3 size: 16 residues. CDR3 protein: CASSIDLAAAGNGYTF. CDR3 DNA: TGTGCCAGTAGTATAGATCTGGCGGCGGCAGGGAATGGCTACACCTTC.

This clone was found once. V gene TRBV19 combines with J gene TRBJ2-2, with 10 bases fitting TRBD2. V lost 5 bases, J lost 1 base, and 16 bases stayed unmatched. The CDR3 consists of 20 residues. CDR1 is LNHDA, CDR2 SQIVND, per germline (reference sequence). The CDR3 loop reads CASSLASGGKIGKNTGELFF. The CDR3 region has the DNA TGTGCCAGTAGTTTAGCTAGCGGGGGCAAAATCGGAAAGAACACCGGGGAGCTGTTTTTT. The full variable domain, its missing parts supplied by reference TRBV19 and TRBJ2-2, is DGGITQSPKYLFRKEGQNVTLSCEQNLNHDAMYWYRQDPGQGLRLIYYSQIVNDFQKGDIAEGYSVSREKKESFPLTVTSAQKNPTAFYLCASSLASGGKIGKNTGELFFGEGSRLTVL.

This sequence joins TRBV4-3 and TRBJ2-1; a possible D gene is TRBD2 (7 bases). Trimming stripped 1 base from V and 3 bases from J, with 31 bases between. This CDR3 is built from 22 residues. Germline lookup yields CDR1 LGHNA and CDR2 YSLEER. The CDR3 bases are TGCGCCAGCAGCCAAGTTGTCCCGAGGCTCCGGGGGGCTAGCGATTACTACAATGAGCAGTTCTTC. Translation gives CASSQVVPRLRGASDYYNEQFF.

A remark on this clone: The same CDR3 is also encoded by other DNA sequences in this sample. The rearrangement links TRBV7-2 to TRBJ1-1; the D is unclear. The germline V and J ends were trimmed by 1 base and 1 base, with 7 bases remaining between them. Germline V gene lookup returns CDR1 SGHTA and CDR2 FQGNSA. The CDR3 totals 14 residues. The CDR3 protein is CASSLGSQNTEAFF. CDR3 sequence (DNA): TGTGCCAGCAGCTTAGGTTCACAGAACACTGAAGCTTTCTTT.

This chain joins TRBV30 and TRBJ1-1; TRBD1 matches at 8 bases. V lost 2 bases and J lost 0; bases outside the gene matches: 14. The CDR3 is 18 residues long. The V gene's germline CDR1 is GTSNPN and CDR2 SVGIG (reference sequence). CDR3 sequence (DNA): TGTGCCTGGAGTCCTAACCGGGACAGGCTACTACTGAACACTGAAGCTTTCTTT. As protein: CAWSPNRDRLLLNTEAFF.

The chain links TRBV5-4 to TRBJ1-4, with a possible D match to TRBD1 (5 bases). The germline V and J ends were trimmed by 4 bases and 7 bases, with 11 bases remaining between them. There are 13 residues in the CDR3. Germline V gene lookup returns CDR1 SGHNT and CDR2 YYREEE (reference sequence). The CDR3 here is CASSGQGGEKLFF. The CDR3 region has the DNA TGTGCCAGCAGCGGGCAGGGTGGTGAAAAACTGTTTTTT.

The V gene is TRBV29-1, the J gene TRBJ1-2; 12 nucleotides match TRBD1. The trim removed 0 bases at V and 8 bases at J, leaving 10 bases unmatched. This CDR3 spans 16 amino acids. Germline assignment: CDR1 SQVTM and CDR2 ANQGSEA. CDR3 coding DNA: TGCAGCGTTGAAGATCGGACCGGGACAGGGGGCCGGGGCTACACCTTC. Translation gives CSVEDRTGTGGRGYTF. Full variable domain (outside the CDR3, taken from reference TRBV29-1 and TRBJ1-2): SAVISQKPSRDICQRGTSLTIQCQVDSQVTMMFWYRQQPGQSLTLIATANQGSEATYESGFVIDKFPISRPNLTFSTLTVSNMSPEDSSIYLCSVEDRTGTGGRGYTFGSGTRLTVV.